One T cell receptor beta chain is described in this entry. Antigen: not known. These data belong to a study of T-cell reconstitution after alpha-beta-depleted transplantation in children. Findings of the study overall: Several hundred expanded graft clones reportedly gave rise to the alpha-beta T cells present about two months after transplant. The authors attributed T-cell counts and diversity one year after transplant mostly to newly produced T cells.

The library targeted TCRbeta and was prepared with unique molecular identifiers. In TCRdb, the PCR reads were re-called with MiXCR into one record per CDR3 protein. The sample records 900,000 or so distinct CDR3 sequences, approximately 15% being singletons. Germline V gene data show CDR1 as LGHNA and CDR2 as YNFKEQ. V lost 0 bases and J 0 bases, leaving 12 bases between the germline ends. The CDR3 covers 16 residues. The sequenced sample was PBMCs, mostly from graft donor cells, obtained 360 days after TCRalphabeta/CD19-depleted stem cell transplant. This sequence originates from a male patient younger than 18 who had a stem cell transplant for acute lymphoblastic leukemia, so the T cells may come from the graft donor. The chain combines TRBV4-2 with TRBJ2-7, with TRBD2 as a possible D gene (6 bases). CDR3 in DNA: TGTGCCAGCAGCCAAGATCTGCCCGGGAGCTCCTACGAGCAGTACTTC. It codes for CASSQDLPGSSYEQYF.